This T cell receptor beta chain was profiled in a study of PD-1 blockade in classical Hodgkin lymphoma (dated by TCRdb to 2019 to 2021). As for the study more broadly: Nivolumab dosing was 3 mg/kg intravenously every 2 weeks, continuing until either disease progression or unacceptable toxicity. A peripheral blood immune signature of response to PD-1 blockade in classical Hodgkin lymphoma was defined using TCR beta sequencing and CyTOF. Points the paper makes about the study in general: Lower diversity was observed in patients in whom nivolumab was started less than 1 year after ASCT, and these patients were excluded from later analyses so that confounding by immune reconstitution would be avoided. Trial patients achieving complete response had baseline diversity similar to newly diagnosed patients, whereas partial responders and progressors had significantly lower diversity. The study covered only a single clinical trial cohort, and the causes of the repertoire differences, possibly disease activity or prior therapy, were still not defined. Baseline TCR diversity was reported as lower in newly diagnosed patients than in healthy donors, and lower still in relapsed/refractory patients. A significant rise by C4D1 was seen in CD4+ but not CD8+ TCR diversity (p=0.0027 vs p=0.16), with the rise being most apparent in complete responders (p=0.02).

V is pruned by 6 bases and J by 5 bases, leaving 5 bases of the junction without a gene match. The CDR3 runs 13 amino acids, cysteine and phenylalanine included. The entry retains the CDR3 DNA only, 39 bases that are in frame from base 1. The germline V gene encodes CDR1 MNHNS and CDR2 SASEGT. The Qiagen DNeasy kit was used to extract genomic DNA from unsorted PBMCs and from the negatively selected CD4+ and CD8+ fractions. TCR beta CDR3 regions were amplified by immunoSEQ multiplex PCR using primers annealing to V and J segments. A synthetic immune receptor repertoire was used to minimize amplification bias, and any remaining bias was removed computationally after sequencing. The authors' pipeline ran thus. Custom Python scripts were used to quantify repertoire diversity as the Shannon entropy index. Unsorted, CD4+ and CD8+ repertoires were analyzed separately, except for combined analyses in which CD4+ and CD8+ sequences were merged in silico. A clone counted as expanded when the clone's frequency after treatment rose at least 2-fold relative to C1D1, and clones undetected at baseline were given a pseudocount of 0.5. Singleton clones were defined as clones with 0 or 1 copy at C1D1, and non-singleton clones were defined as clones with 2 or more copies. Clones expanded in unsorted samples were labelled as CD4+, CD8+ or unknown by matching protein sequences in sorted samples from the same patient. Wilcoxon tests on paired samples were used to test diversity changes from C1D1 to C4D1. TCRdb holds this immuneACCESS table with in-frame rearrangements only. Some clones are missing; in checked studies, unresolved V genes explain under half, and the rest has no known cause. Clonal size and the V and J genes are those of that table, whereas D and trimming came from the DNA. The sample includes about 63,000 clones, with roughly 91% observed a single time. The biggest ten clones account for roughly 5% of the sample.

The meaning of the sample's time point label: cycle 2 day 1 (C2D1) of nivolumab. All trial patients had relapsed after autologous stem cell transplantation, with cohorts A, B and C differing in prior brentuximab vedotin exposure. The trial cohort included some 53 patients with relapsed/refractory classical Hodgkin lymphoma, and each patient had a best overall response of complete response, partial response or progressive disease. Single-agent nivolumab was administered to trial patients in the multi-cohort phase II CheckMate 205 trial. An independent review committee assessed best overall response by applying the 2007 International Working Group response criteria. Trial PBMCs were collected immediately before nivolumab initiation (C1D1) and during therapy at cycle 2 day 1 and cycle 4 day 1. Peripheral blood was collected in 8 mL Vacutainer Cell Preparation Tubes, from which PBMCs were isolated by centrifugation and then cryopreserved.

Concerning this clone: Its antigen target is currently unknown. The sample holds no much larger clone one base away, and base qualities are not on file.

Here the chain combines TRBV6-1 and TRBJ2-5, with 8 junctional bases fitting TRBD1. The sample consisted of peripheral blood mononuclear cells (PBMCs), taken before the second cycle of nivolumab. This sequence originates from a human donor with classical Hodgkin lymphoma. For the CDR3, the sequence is CASRRQGRETQYF. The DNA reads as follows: TGTGCCAGCAGAAGACAGGGGCGGGAGACCCAGTACTTC.